One and the same sample provided the 28 T cell receptor beta chains below, sequenced in a study of beta chain features in type 1 diabetes (dated by TCRdb to between 2018 and 2020). Broad study findings and their caveats: In all four CD4+ subsets, TCRB CDR3 length was moderately but significantly shorter in type 1 diabetes patients.

Receptors were amplified or captured by the immunoSEQ multiplex PCR assay. The entire amount of isolated RNA was reverse transcribed using the High Capacity cDNA Reverse Transcription Kit, so the sequenced TCRB transcripts were expressed ones. TCRdb took over this immuneACCESS table, retaining in-frame rearrangements with V and J assigned. Such tables are incomplete; in checked studies, under half of the missing clones stem from an unresolved V gene, and the remainder is unexplained. This sample gives 160,000 or so clones in total; approximately 8.7% of them show up just once. The ten largest clones represent 0.7% of the sample. Their recognized antigens are unknown. Input material: central memory CD4+ T cells from blood. These receptor sequences come from a woman in her thirties with type 1 diabetes.

This clone has just a few counts. The gene calls are TRBV4-2 and TRBJ2-2; D call uncertain. This CDR3 contains 14 residues. Germline values: CDR1 LGHNA, CDR2 YNFKEQ. Between the trimmed V and J ends, which lost 4 bases and 9 bases, there was a span of 15 bases. In DNA, the CDR3 is TGTGCCAGCAGCCCCGAGTGGGCCGGAAGGGAGCTGTTTTTT. Protein sequence: CASSPEWAGRELFF.

V and J are TRBV28 and TRBJ1-5; TRBD1 aligns across 8 bases. CDR3 size: 12 residues. Germline loops: CDR1 MDHEN, CDR2 SYDVKM. The ends lost 7 bases at V and 5 bases at J; junction bases unmatched: 1. CDR3 nucleotide sequence: TGTGCCAGCACCAGGGGGCATCAGCCCCAGCATTTT. Amino acids: CASTRGHQPQHF.

This chain joins TRBV7-3 and TRBJ2-5, with D perhaps matching TRBD1 (6 bases). Germline loops: CDR1 SGHTA, CDR2 FQGTGA. The CDR3 is made up of 14 amino acids. V was trimmed by 5 bases and J by 3 bases, leaving 13 bases between them. The CDR3 protein is CASSVQGSEETQYF. In DNA, the CDR3 is TGTGCCAGCAGCGTACAGGGTTCAGAAGAGACCCAGTACTTC.

This clone was recorded a few times. The chain couples TRBV5-4 to TRBJ2-5, with TRBD2 matching 11 bases. The CDR3 runs 15 residues. The V gene's germline CDR1 is SGHNT and CDR2 YYREEE (reference sequence). The J segment lost 5 bases and the V segment lost 1 base, leaving 4 bases of the junction unmatched. The CDR3 sequence: CASSLTSGSKETQYF. CDR3 DNA: TGTGCCAGCAGCTTGACTAGCGGGAGTAAGGAGACCCAGTACTTC. Complete variable domain (other parts from reference TRBV5-4 and TRBJ2-5): ETGVTQSPTHLIKTRGQQVTLRCSSQSGHNTVSWYQQALGQGPQFIFQYYREEENGRGNFPPRFSGLQFPNYSSELNVNALELDDSALYLCASSLTSGSKETQYFGPGTRLLVL.

The chain joins TRBV29-1 to TRBJ1-5, with TRBD1 matching 11 bases. Germline V gives CDR1 SQVTM, CDR2 ANQGSEA. The CDR3 runs to 16 residues. Trimming cost V 6 bases and J 0 bases; bases outside gene matches: 7. CDR3 protein: CSVRTGGEGSNQPQHF. The CDR3 coding sequence is TGCAGCGTCCGGACAGGGGGCGAGGGTAGCAATCAGCCCCAGCATTTT.

This clone was seen only a few times. This sequence joins TRBV5-1 and TRBJ2-5, with D tentatively TRBD1 (5 bases). The V gene lost 4 bases and the J gene lost 0 bases, with 10 bases spanning the gap. CDR1 and CDR2 (germline): SGHRS, YFSETQ. The CDR3 totals 14 residues. This CDR3 is CASSPGQYQETQYF. Written as DNA, the CDR3 is TGCGCCAGCAGCCCAGGACAATACCAAGAGACCCAGTACTTC.

V usage is TRBV9 and J usage is TRBJ1-1; 9 bases agree with TRBD1. Germline V gene data show CDR1 as SGDLS and CDR2 as YYNGEE. V dropped 4 bases and J dropped 5; count of bases not matched to a gene: 6. The CDR3 is 14 residues long. This chain's CDR3 is CASSPRQGGTEAFF. CDR3 nucleotide sequence: TGTGCCAGCAGCCCGCGACAGGGGGGGACTGAAGCTTTCTTT.

V is TRBV5-1 and J is TRBJ2-1, with TRBD2 matching 14 bases. The V gene's germline CDR1 is SGHRS and CDR2 YFSETQ. Trimming cost V 3 bases and J 9 bases; bases outside gene matches: 5. The CDR3 has 15 amino acids. CDR3 amino acids: CASSSGTSGSGEQFF. The CDR3 nucleotides are TGCGCCAGCAGCTCGGGGACTAGCGGGAGCGGTGAGCAGTTCTTC.

This clone was seen only a few times. CDR3 residues: CASRLAGGLNEQFF. CDR3 sequence (DNA): TGTGCCAGCAGACTAGCGGGAGGTCTGAATGAGCAGTTCTTC. J is TRBJ2-1 and V is TRBV9; the match to TRBD2 covers 12 bases. The length of the CDR3 is 14 residues. V shed 5 bases and J 7 bases; nucleotides not matched to a gene: 4. Germline V gives CDR1 SGDLS, CDR2 YYNGEE. Variable domain in full (rest from reference TRBV9 and TRBJ2-1): DSGVTQTPKHLITATGQRVTLRCSPRSGDLSVYWYQQSLDQGLQFLIQYYNGEERAKGNILERFSAQQFPDLHSELNLSSLELGDSALYFCASRLAGGLNEQFFGPGTRLTVL.

V is TRBV7-9 and J is TRBJ2-1; D possibly corresponds to TRBD2 (7 bases). Germline assignment: CDR1 SEHNR and CDR2 FQNEAQ (reference sequence). The CDR3 loop spans 15 amino acids. V lost 2 bases and J lost 7, with 15 bases in between. The CDR3 reads CASSLIGGGVNEQFF. The CDR3 nucleotides are TGTGCCAGCAGCTTAATCGGAGGGGGGGTGAATGAGCAGTTCTTC.

This clone was recorded a few times. The chain couples TRBV2 to TRBJ1-2; a possible D gene is TRBD1 (5 bases). This CDR3 has 12 residues. V was cut by 7 bases and J by 4 bases, with 10 bases left in between. Germline lookup yields CDR1 SNHLY and CDR2 FYNNEI. Here the CDR3 DNA reads TGTGCCAGCACCCCGGGGGTCTATGGCTACACCTTC. Protein: CASTPGVYGYTF.

This clone showed up just a few times. The V call is TRBV7-9, the J call TRBJ1-1; TRBD1 matches 7 bases. In germline, CDR1 is SEHNR, CDR2 FQNEAQ (reference sequence). J gave up 7 bases and V 5 bases, and 7 bases lay outside the gene matches. There are 13 residues in the CDR3. The CDR3 bases are TGTGCCAGCAGCCCAATTGGGACAGTTGAAGCTTTCTTT. Its protein product is CASSPIGTVEAFF. Full variable domain (missing parts from reference TRBV7-9 and TRBJ1-1): DTGVSQNPRHKITKRGQNVTFRCDPISEHNRLYWYRQTLGQGPEFLTYFQNEAQLEKSRLLSDRFSAERPKGSFSTLEIQRTEQGDSAMYLCASSPIGTVEAFFGQGTRLTVV.

This clone was seen a few times. V gene TRBV4-1 combines with J gene TRBJ1-1; no firm D call. The CDR3 loop spans 15 amino acids. Germline CDR1 MGHRA, CDR2 YSYEKL. V was clipped by 0 bases and J by 3 bases, with 11 bases between them. CDR3: CASSQETRSYTEAFF. CDR3 DNA sequence: TGCGCCAGCAGCCAAGAAACCAGGTCATACACTGAAGCTTTCTTT.

This clone appeared a few times. This rearrangement joins TRBV20-1 to TRBJ2-1; D call uncertain. The CDR3 runs to 10 residues. The germline V and J ends were trimmed by 4 bases and 6 bases, with 4 bases remaining between them. Germline CDR1 reads DFQATT; CDR2 reads SNEGSKA (reference sequence). CDR3 residues: CSATGNEQFF. Here the CDR3 DNA reads TGCAGTGCTACAGGCAATGAGCAGTTCTTC.

In this sample, this clone turned up a few times. The chain links TRBV14 to TRBJ1-4, with 7 bases matching TRBD1. The CDR3 consists of 16 residues. The J segment lost 8 bases and the V segment lost 4 bases, leaving 13 bases of the junction unmatched. Germline loops: CDR1 SGHDN, CDR2 FVKESK. The chain's CDR3 is CASSLQGRDSREKLFF. CDR3 nucleotides: TGTGCCAGCAGCCTCCAGGGCCGGGACAGTCGCGAAAAACTGTTTTTT.

This clone turned up a few times. V and J are TRBV6-5 and TRBJ2-3; 7 bases are shared with TRBD1. The V gene's germline CDR1 is MNHEY and CDR2 SVGAGI. Trimming removed 0 bases from V and 2 bases from J; junction bases left unmatched: 5. The CDR3 loop spans 16 amino acids. The CDR3 nucleotides read TGTGCCAGCAGTTACTCGATAGGGACAGACACAGATACGCAGTATTTT. It translates to CASSYSIGTDTDTQYF.

The chain recombines TRBV5-1 with TRBJ2-6; 7 bases line up with TRBD2. Germline CDR1 SGHRS, CDR2 YFSETQ. With V trimmed by 2 bases and J by 0 bases, 5 bases remained unmatched. The CDR3 contains 17 residues. The CDR3: CASSLASGSSGANVLTF. CDR3 bases: TGCGCCAGCAGCTTAGCTAGCGGCAGCTCTGGGGCCAACGTCCTGACTTTC.

The chain combines TRBV5-1 with TRBJ2-2; maybe TRBD2 (5 bases). V lost 0 bases to trimming and J lost 4 bases, with 10 bases between them. The CDR3 has 15 amino acids. The V gene's germline CDR1 is SGHRS and CDR2 YFSETQ. This CDR3 is CASSLAASGTGELFF. CDR3 nucleotides: TGCGCCAGCAGCTTGGCAGCAAGCGGCACCGGGGAGCTGTTTTTT.

The rearrangement links TRBV9 to TRBJ2-2; 10 nucleotides agree with TRBD2. The CDR3 sequence is 17 residues long. Looked up from germline, CDR1 is SGDLS and CDR2 is YYNGEE. Unmatched junction bases numbered 11, after V lost 3 bases and J lost 6 bases. CDR3 sequence reads: CASSALASGSFSGELFF. The CDR3 DNA reads TGTGCCAGCAGCGCCCTGGCTAGCGGGAGCTTTTCCGGGGAGCTGTTTTTT.

The chain carries TRBV5-1 and TRBJ2-5, with TRBD2 matching over 8 bases. The CDR3 is 15 residues long. CDR1 SGHRS and CDR2 YFSETQ come from the germline V gene. V shed 4 bases and J 1 base; nucleotides not matched to a gene: 6. CDR3 amino acids: CASSPQAGVQETQYF. The DNA of the CDR3 is TGCGCCAGCAGCCCCCAAGCGGGAGTCCAAGAGACCCAGTACTTC. The entire variable domain, with the rest obtained from reference TRBV5-1 and TRBJ2-5, is as follows: KAGVTQTPRYLIKTRGQQVTLSCSPISGHRSVSWYQQTPGQGLQFLFEYFSETQRNKGNFPGRFSGRQFSNSRSEMNVSTLELGDSALYLCASSPQAGVQETQYFGPGTRLLVL.

This clone was seen a handful of times. The rearrangement links TRBV7-6 to TRBJ1-1; 9 nucleotides line up with TRBD1. The CDR3 contains 17 residues. CDR1 is SGHVS, CDR2 FNYEAQ, per germline. J lost 1 base, V lost 2 bases, and 8 bases had no gene match. CDR3 nucleotides: TGTGCCAGCAGCTTACGTCCCGGGACAGGGCGGAACACTGAAGCTTTCTTT. Residues: CASSLRPGTGRNTEAFF.

The rearrangement joins TRBV29-1 to TRBJ2-5, with TRBD1 as a possible D gene (5 bases). Germline values: CDR1 SQVTM, CDR2 ANQGSEA. The CDR3 covers 13 residues. The germline V and J ends were trimmed by 5 bases and 2 bases, with 12 bases remaining between them. This CDR3 reads CSVLRGLQETQYF. CDR3 DNA sequence: TGCAGCGTTTTAAGGGGCTTACAAGAGACCCAGTACTTC.

This clone was counted many times. V gene TRBV5-1 combines with J gene TRBJ2-1; D is perhaps TRBD2 (6 bases). The V end lost 0 bases, the J end lost 5 bases, and 9 bases lay between the germline ends. Germline CDR1 is SGHRS and CDR2 is YFSETQ. This CDR3 spans 14 amino acids. This chain's CDR3 is CASSLDGGDNEQFF. The CDR3 DNA follows: TGCGCCAGCAGCTTGGATGGCGGGGACAATGAGCAGTTCTTC. The variable domain in full, completed from reference TRBV5-1 and TRBJ2-1, reads KAGVTQTPRYLIKTRGQQVTLSCSPISGHRSVSWYQQTPGQGLQFLFEYFSETQRNKGNFPGRFSGRQFSNSRSEMNVSTLELGDSALYLCASSLDGGDNEQFFGPGTRLTVL.

A few counts support this clone. This sample also contains other DNA sequences that code for the same CDR3. The CDR3 spells CAWSVTGNQPQHF. As DNA, the CDR3 is TGTGCCTGGAGTGTTACGGGCAATCAGCCCCAGCATTTT. This chain uses TRBV30 with TRBJ1-5; D is uncertain. Germline assignment: CDR1 GTSNPN and CDR2 SVGIG (reference sequence). The CDR3 loop spans 13 amino acids. Trimming removed 0 bases at V and 2 bases at J, with 5 bases between.

J is TRBJ2-7 and V is TRBV5-4; tentative D call: TRBD1 (6 bases). Germline V CDR1 and CDR2: SGHNT, YYREEE (reference sequence). The CDR3 is 15 residues long. The V end was cut by 3 bases, the J end by 2 bases, with 15 bases between. DNA for the CDR3: TGTGCCAGCAGCTCGACCAGGGGATCCGCCTACGAGCAGTACTTC. Encoded protein: CASSSTRGSAYEQYF. The whole variable domain, remainder taken from reference TRBV5-4 and TRBJ2-7, is ETGVTQSPTHLIKTRGQQVTLRCSSQSGHNTVSWYQQALGQGPQFIFQYYREEENGRGNFPPRFSGLQFPNYSSELNVNALELDDSALYLCASSSTRGSAYEQYFGPGTRLTVT.

There are many counts of this clone. The chain combines TRBV7-6 with TRBJ2-7, with 10 bases that match TRBD2. CDR1 is SGHVS and CDR2 is FNYEAQ in the germline V gene. CDR3 size: 14 residues. V shed 5 bases, J shed 2 bases, and the junction held 3 bases outside the gene matches. The CDR3 reads CASSTSGTTYEQYF. The DNA of the CDR3 is TGTGCCAGCAGCACTAGCGGGACTACCTACGAGCAGTACTTC.

The rearrangement links TRBV6-6 to TRBJ1-5; D is uncertain. V lost 4 bases and J 8 bases, leaving 6 bases between the germline ends. The CDR3 length is 11 residues. CDR1 is MNHNY, CDR2 SVGAGI, per germline (reference sequence). The CDR3 sequence: CASSSVEPQHF. The CDR3 coding sequence is TGTGCCAGCAGTTCTGTCGAGCCCCAGCATTTT.

This clone was observed a handful of times. The chain carries TRBV14 and TRBJ2-5; the match to TRBD2 covers 10 bases. V shed 4 bases and J 5 bases; nucleotides not matched to a gene: 7. CDR1 is SGHDN, CDR2 FVKESK, per germline. The CDR3 consists of 15 residues. The CDR3: CASSPLAGVVETQYF. CDR3 in DNA: TGTGCCAGCAGCCCGCTAGCGGGAGTAGTGGAGACCCAGTACTTC.